This T cell receptor (beta chain) was sequenced in a study of CD8 T cells in Susac syndrome. The V gene end was trimmed by 10 bases and the J gene end by 3 bases; junction bases not matched to a gene: 8. Germline values: CDR1 SGHRS, CDR2 YFSETQ. This CDR3 spans 15 amino acids. About this clonotype: Its antigen is not identified.

Whole-study findings and limits: An acknowledgment was made by the study that its TCR sequencing and HLA analysis involved relatively few individuals.

With random hexamers, 0.5 to 1 ug RNA was reverse transcribed. An immunoSEQ multiplex PCR generated amplified TCR beta CDR3 products spanning 54 Vbeta and 13 Jbeta. Via MiXCR, TCRdb re-called the immunoSEQ multiplex PCR reads, giving one row per CDR3 protein. The sample yields about 250,000 distinct CDR3 sequences, just over 90% seen once. Sequencing of TCR beta was undertaken in CD8+ and CD4+ T cells derived from blood. TEMRA cells were FACS-enriched, with CD8+ and CD4+ T cells isolated negatively. The V call is TRBV5-1, the J call TRBJ2-2; 11 positions agree with TRBD2. This sequence originates from a human donor with multiple sclerosis. The sample comprised CD4+ T cells from PBMCs. CDR3 nucleotides: TGCGCCGGCTCGTCGGGACTAGCGGACACCGGGGAGCTGTTTTTT. Protein sequence: CAGSSGLADTGELFF.